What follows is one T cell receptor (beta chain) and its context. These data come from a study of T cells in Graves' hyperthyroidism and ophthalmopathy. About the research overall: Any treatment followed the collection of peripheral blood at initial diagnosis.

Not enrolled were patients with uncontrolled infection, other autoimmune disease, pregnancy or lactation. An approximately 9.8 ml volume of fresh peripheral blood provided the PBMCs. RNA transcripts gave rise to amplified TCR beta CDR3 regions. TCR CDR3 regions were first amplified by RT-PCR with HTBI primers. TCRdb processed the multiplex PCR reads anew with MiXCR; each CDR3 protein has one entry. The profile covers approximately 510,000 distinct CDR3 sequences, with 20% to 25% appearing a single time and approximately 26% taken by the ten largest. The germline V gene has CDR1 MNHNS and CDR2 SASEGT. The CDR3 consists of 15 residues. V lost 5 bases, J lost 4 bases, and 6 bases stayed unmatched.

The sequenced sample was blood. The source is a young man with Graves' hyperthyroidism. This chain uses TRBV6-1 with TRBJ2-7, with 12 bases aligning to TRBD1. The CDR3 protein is CASSTGTGGVYEQYF. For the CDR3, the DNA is TGTGCCAGCAGTACCGGGACAGGGGGCGTATACGAGCAGTACTTC.